The 12 T cell receptor gamma chains listed next were all sequenced from one sample in a study of gamma-delta T cells after stem cell transplantation. TCRdb ran CATT on the RT-PCR reads. The sample contains approximately 1,200 gamma-chain clones, around 3% of which appear only once. The specimen sequenced was gamma-delta T cells. These receptors came from a human donor. It is not recorded whose cells these are; they may come from a transplant donor.

This clone counts as medium-sized. This rearrangement joins TRGV4 to TRGJ1 or TRGJ2. After removal of 3 bases from V and 0 bases from J, the junction contained 5 bases not matched to a gene. CDR3 length: 14 amino acids. The germline CDR1 and CDR2 sequences are EGSTGY and YDSYTSSV. CDR3 coding DNA: TGTGCCACCTGGGATCCCCGGAATTATTATAAGAAACTCTTT. Its translation is CATWDPRNYYKKLF.

The CDR3 DNA follows: TGTGCCACCTGGGAGAGTGTATATCATAAGAAACTCTTT. This gives the protein CATWESVYHKKLF. The chain uses TRGV4 and TRGJ1 or TRGJ2. V dropped 4 bases and J dropped 8; count of bases not matched to a gene: 11. CDR1 and CDR2 (germline): EGSTGY, YDSYTSSV. The CDR3 consists of 13 residues.

By sample share, this clone is large. One base away lies a much larger clone, so this may be a sequencing read error. Other DNA sequences in the same sample also yield this CDR3. The rearrangement links TRGV9 to TRGJP. Germline CDR1 and CDR2: GITISATS and ISYDGTV (reference sequence). This CDR3 spans 16 amino acids. The V segment lost 2 bases and the J segment 3 bases; nucleotides outside the gene matches: 1. The CDR3 nucleotides are TGTGCCTTGTGGGAGGCGCAAGAGTTGGGCAAAAAAATCAAGGTATTT. It specifies CALWEAQELGKKIKVF.

This clone is medium-sized in the sample. Other DNA variants within this sample encode the same CDR3. The chain joins TRGV2 to TRGJP1. The germline V gene has CDR1 EGSNGY and CDR2 YDSYNSKV. The length of the CDR3 is 15 residues. Unmatched junction bases numbered 6, after V lost 0 bases and J lost 5 bases. The CDR3 DNA is TGTGCCACCTGGGACGGGCTTGCGACTGGTTGGTTCAAGATATTT. Encoded protein: CATWDGLATGWFKIF.

The chain carries TRGV9 and TRGJP. Per germline, CDR1 GITISATS and CDR2 ISYDGTV (reference sequence). CDR3 length equals 23 residues. V gave up 0 bases and J gave up 7 bases; unmatched junction bases: 24. In DNA, the CDR3 is TGTGCCTTGTGGGAGGTGCAATCGAGCTCGAAATTTCGGTCCGAGTTGGGCAAAAAAATCAAGGTATTT. Protein sequence: CALWEVQSSSKFRSELGKKIKVF.

Remarks on this clone: The TCRdb record carries a much larger clone's protein, which differs from this DNA's translation at residue 4; a read error is the likely cause, and the protein listed here is the DNA translation. The CDR3 loop is CATLDLSNYYKKLF. The CDR3, as DNA: TGTGCCACCTTGGACCTTTCGAATTATTATAAGAAACTCTTT. This rearrangement joins TRGV8 to TRGJ1 or TRGJ2. Per the germline V gene, CDR1 is VENAVY and CDR2 is YDSYNSRV. The CDR3 runs to 14 residues. J gave up 0 bases and V 8 bases, and 10 bases lay outside the gene matches.

This clone is medium-sized. The chain recombines TRGV4 with TRGJ1 or TRGJ2. V dropped 2 bases and J dropped 4; count of bases not matched to a gene: 5. The CDR3 runs 13 residues. Germline lookup yields CDR1 EGSTGY and CDR2 YDSYTSSV. CDR3 protein: CATWDVGYYKKLF. As DNA, the CDR3 is TGTGCCACCTGGGATGTGGGCTATTATAAGAAACTCTTT.

The chain is built from TRGV9 and TRGJ1 or TRGJ2. This CDR3 is 14 amino acids long. The junction had 14 bases not matched to a gene; V was cut back by 5 bases and J by 7 bases. The germline V gene has CDR1 GITISATS and CDR2 ISYDGTV (reference sequence). The CDR3 region has the DNA TGTGCCTTGTGGGTAGCGGCCCTTGGGTATAAGAAACTCTTT. Its translation is CALWVAALGYKKLF.

This clone is classed as large. The genes are TRGV9 and TRGJ1 or TRGJ2. This CDR3 is 11 amino acids long. V gave up 5 bases and J gave up 12 bases; unmatched junction bases: 10. CDR1 and CDR2 from the germline V gene are GITISATS and ISYDGTV (reference sequence). The DNA of the CDR3 is TGTGCCTTGTGGGCCCCTTGGGGGAAACTCTTT. It yields the protein CALWAPWGKLF.

By share, this clone ranks as medium-sized. The rearrangement uses TRGV2 and TRGJP2. Germline V gives CDR1 EGSNGY, CDR2 YDSYNSKV. The CDR3 length is 13 residues. The ends lost 5 bases at V and 6 bases at J; junction bases unmatched: 6. The chain's CDR3 is CATWVEGDWIKTF. The CDR3 nucleotides read TGTGCCACCTGGGTCGAAGGTGATTGGATCAAGACGTTT.

This clone is labeled as large (0.1 to 1%). Distinct nucleotide sequences in the sample also encode this CDR3. The chain joins TRGV3 to TRGJ1 or TRGJ2. Germline V gene lookup returns CDR1 VTNTFY and CDR2 YDVSTARD (reference sequence). The J segment lost 7 bases and the V segment lost 0 bases, leaving 3 bases of the junction unmatched. The CDR3 contains 12 residues. The CDR3, as DNA: TGTGCCACCTGGGACAGGCCCTATAAGAAACTCTTT. Translation gives CATWDRPYKKLF.

As regards this clone: For this DNA, TCRdb reports the protein of a much larger clone, which diverges at residue 10, most likely from a read error; the protein presented here is translated directly from the DNA. V is TRGV9 and J is TRGJP. Per the germline V gene, CDR1 is GITISATS and CDR2 is ISYDGTV (reference sequence). CDR3 length: 17 amino acids. The CDR3 sequence: CALWEVLTESGKKIKVF. The CDR3 nucleotides read TGTGCCTTGTGGGAGGTGCTGACCGAGTCGGGCAAAAAAATCAAGGTATTT.